Shown below are 21 T cell receptor beta chains from a single sample sequenced in a study of blood T cell repertoires in COVID-19. Sequencing used immunoSEQ multiplex PCR; TCRdb keeps in-frame clones, though not all of them. Counted here are 120,000 or so clones, 79% occurring once; the ten biggest clones make up about 40%. Sequencing input: peripheral blood. All receptors derive from a middle-aged man with active or convalescent COVID-19.

CDR3 protein: CASSDGLAGGMVEQYF. CDR3 DNA: TGTGCCAGCAGTGATGGCCTAGCGGGAGGTATGGTCGAGCAGTACTTC. The chain employs TRBV2 and TRBJ2-7; 11 bases fit TRBD2. The CDR3 is made up of 16 amino acids. Germline V gene sequence: CDR1 SNHLY, CDR2 FYNNEI. V trimming: 3 bases; J trimming: 6 bases; junction bases outside the gene matches: 10.

This chain uses TRBV7-2 with TRBJ2-5, with D hard to call. With 3 bases removed from V and 2 bases from J, the gap between germline ends came to 10 bases. Looked up from germline, CDR1 is SGHTA and CDR2 is FQGNSA. The CDR3 sequence is 14 residues long. The DNA for the CDR3 is TGTGCCAGCAGCTTGCTGGGCCCTCAAGAGACCCAGTACTTC. It encodes CASSLLGPQETQYF.

This clone has a handful of counts. The rearrangement links TRBV27 to TRBJ1-1; D possibly corresponds to TRBD1 (5 bases). The CDR3 length is 14 residues. Germline-derived CDR1 and CDR2 are MNHEY and SMNVEV (reference sequence). The V end lost 5 bases, the J end lost 6 bases, and 16 bases lay between the germline ends. CDR3 sequence: CASSPDRRSAEAFF. Here the CDR3 DNA reads TGTGCCAGCAGTCCAGACAGACGATCCGCTGAAGCTTTCTTT.

Comments on this clone: One end of the junction fails to match germline, which may point to a read error. This chain connects TRBV15 to TRBJ2-3; no reliable D call. CDR3 size: 13 residues. The germline CDR1 and CDR2 sequences are LNHNV and YYDKDF (reference sequence). CDR3 loop: CATSRPSTDTQYF. In DNA, the CDR3 is TGTGCCACCAGCAGACCAAGCACAGATACGCAGTACTTT.

The chain carries TRBV7-2 and TRBJ1-3; D is ambiguous. Germline values: CDR1 SGHTA, CDR2 FQGNSA. There are 16 residues in the CDR3. The V end was cut by 0 bases, the J end by 0 bases, with 9 bases between. The CDR3 DNA sequence: TGTGCCAGCAGCTTAGCTCGGTCATTCTCTGGAAACACCATATATTTT. Its translation: CASSLARSFSGNTIYF.

The chain employs TRBV30 and TRBJ2-7, with D maybe TRBD1 (5 bases). This CDR3 region has 16 residues. Germline V gene data show CDR1 as GTSNPN and CDR2 as SVGIG (reference sequence). The V end lost 0 bases, the J end lost 2 bases, and 17 bases lay between the germline ends. The CDR3: CAWSVLRQPGTYEQYF. The CDR3 nucleotides read TGTGCCTGGAGTGTACTACGACAGCCTGGGACCTACGAGCAGTACTTC.

V gene TRBV27 combines with J gene TRBJ2-4, with a possible D match to TRBD1 (6 bases). This CDR3 has 15 amino acids. V was trimmed by 4 bases and J by 0 bases, leaving 10 bases between them. CDR1 and CDR2 (germline): MNHEY, SMNVEV (reference sequence). CDR3 coding DNA: TGTGCCAGCAGTTCCCTAGGGGGAGCCAAAAACATTCAGTACTTC. This sequence encodes CASSSLGGAKNIQYF.

The V call is TRBV30, the J call TRBJ2-2, with a tentative D call TRBD2 (6 bases). Trimming took 3 bases from V and 2 from J, leaving 16 bases between them. This CDR3 comprises 16 residues. Germline V lookup: CDR1 GTSNPN, CDR2 SVGIG (reference sequence). CDR3 sequence reads: CAWREGLGFNTGELFF. The CDR3 DNA reads TGTGCCTGGAGAGAGGGACTTGGATTTAACACCGGGGAGCTGTTTTTT.

This clone was seen a handful of times. The chain joins TRBV13 to TRBJ1-3; tentatively, D is TRBD1 (5 bases). V lost 0 bases to trimming and J lost 4 bases, with 10 bases between them. There are 15 residues in the CDR3. Germline lookup yields CDR1 PRHDT and CDR2 FYEKMQ (reference sequence). The CDR3 reads CASSLGGARGNTIYF. The DNA of the CDR3 is TGTGCCAGCAGCTTAGGAGGGGCGCGAGGAAACACCATATATTTT. The full variable domain, with the rest looked up from reference TRBV13 and TRBJ1-3, is AAGVIQSPRHLIKEKRETATLKCYPIPRHDTVYWYQQGPGQDPQFLISFYEKMQSDKGSIPDRFSAQQFSDYHSELNMSSLELGDSALYFCASSLGGARGNTIYFGEGSWLTVV.

The chain recombines TRBV19 with TRBJ1-1; 8 bases align to TRBD1. Germline CDR1 reads LNHDA; CDR2 reads SQIVND (reference sequence). The V gene end was trimmed by 3 bases and the J gene end by 7 bases; junction bases not matched to a gene: 13. CDR3 length: 16 amino acids. CDR3 DNA sequence: TGTGCCAGTAGTATTTTATCAGGGGGCGAAGGGGTTGAAGCTTTCTTT. Translation gives CASSILSGGEGVEAFF.

The DNA of the CDR3 is TGTGCCAGCAGTTTACAGAAGGGGGCTTATTCACCCCTCCACTTT. It translates to CASSLQKGAYSPLHF. The chain couples TRBV27 to TRBJ1-6; 7 positions match TRBD1. In germline, CDR1 is MNHEY, CDR2 SMNVEV (reference sequence). Germline trimming cut 2 bases from V and 8 bases from J; bases unmatched to any gene: 6. The CDR3 is made up of 15 amino acids.

This chain links TRBV24-1 with TRBJ1-2; tentatively, D is TRBD1 (6 bases). Germline V gene lookup returns CDR1 KGHDR and CDR2 SFDVKD. V lost 4 bases and J lost 6, with 14 bases in between. CDR3 length equals 14 residues. The CDR3 bases are TGTGCCACCAGTGACCCGGGGGGCTCTCATGGCTACACCTTC. The encoded protein is CATSDPGGSHGYTF.

For the CDR3, the DNA is TGTGCCAGCAGCTCCCGGGGGACAGGGGCCGGAACGACCCAGTACTTC. The encoded protein is CASSSRGTGAGTTQYF. The chain carries TRBV5-6 and TRBJ2-5; 10 bases align to TRBD1. CDR1 and CDR2 (germline): SGHDT, YYEEEE. The J segment lost 7 bases and the V segment lost 3 bases, leaving 12 bases of the junction unmatched. This CDR3 has 16 residues.

The genes are TRBV7-2 and TRBJ1-2, with 8 bases that match TRBD1. Trimming removed 2 bases from V and 6 bases from J; junction bases left unmatched: 8. CDR1 SGHTA and CDR2 FQGNSA come from the germline V gene. The CDR3 runs 15 residues. CDR3 in amino acids: CASSLRPQQGDGYTF. CDR3 nucleotide sequence: TGTGCCAGCAGCTTACGCCCTCAACAGGGGGATGGCTACACCTTC.

J is TRBJ1-1 and V is TRBV7-3; 8 bases map to TRBD1. With 4 bases clipped from V and 5 bases from J, the junction kept 18 bases outside the gene matches. The CDR3 covers 18 residues. From germline, CDR1 is SGHTA and CDR2 FQGTGA. CDR3 amino acids: CASSYSAGAGGRHTEAFF. In DNA, the CDR3 is TGTGCCAGCAGCTACTCCGCCGGGGCAGGGGGCCGGCATACTGAAGCTTTCTTT.

This chain uses TRBV11-3 with TRBJ2-4; weak D call: TRBD1 (6 bases). With 0 bases removed from V and 6 bases from J, the gap between germline ends came to 18 bases. The CDR3 has 17 residues. Germline CDR1 reads SGHNT; CDR2 reads YENEEA. The CDR3 region is CASSLDLTGEVGNIQYF. In nucleotides, the CDR3 is TGTGCCAGCAGCTTAGATCTGACAGGCGAGGTTGGAAACATTCAGTACTTC.

The chain has TRBV11-2 and TRBJ1-2; TRBD1 is a possible D gene (5 bases). This CDR3 is built from 16 residues. Germline CDR1 and CDR2: SGHAT and FQNNGV. Trimming took 0 bases from V and 6 from J, leaving 17 bases between them. The CDR3 nucleotides are TGTGCCAGCAGCTTAGATCCTCGGGGGACCGACGATGGCTACACCTTC. Encoded protein: CASSLDPRGTDDGYTF.

V is TRBV25-1 and J is TRBJ1-3; no clear D gene. V shed 0 bases and J shed 4 bases, with 7 bases lying between them. From germline, CDR1 is MGHDK and CDR2 SYGVNS. The CDR3 is 14 amino acids. The CDR3 coding sequence is TGTGCCAGCAGTGAATACTCGAGGGGAAACACCATATATTTT. Translation: CASSEYSRGNTIYF.

The V call is TRBV24-1, the J call TRBJ2-3, with TRBD2 matching 9 bases. Germline assignment: CDR1 KGHDR and CDR2 SFDVKD. CDR3 length: 15 residues. The junction had 7 bases not matched to a gene; V was cut back by 4 bases and J by 6 bases. The DNA for the CDR3 is TGTGCCACCAGTGACCCTAGCGGGATTGCCGATACGCAGTATTTT. Amino acid sequence: CATSDPSGIADTQYF.

V is TRBV19 and J is TRBJ2-1; D unresolved. The ends were cut back, 5 bases at V and 4 bases at J, with 9 bases in the middle. CDR3 length equals 13 residues. Germline CDR1 reads LNHDA; CDR2 reads SQIVND (reference sequence). In nucleotides, the CDR3 is TGTGCCAGTAGTCTCGGGTCATACAATGAGCAGTTCTTC. Translated: CASSLGSYNEQFF. Full variable domain (remainder filled in from reference TRBV19 and TRBJ2-1): DGGITQSPKYLFRKEGQNVTLSCEQNLNHDAMYWYRQDPGQGLRLIYYSQIVNDFQKGDIAEGYSVSREKKESFPLTVTSAQKNPTAFYLCASSLGSYNEQFFGPGTRLTVL.

V usage is TRBV7-9 and J usage is TRBJ1-2, with 7 positions matching TRBD1. Germline CDR1 SEHNR, CDR2 FQNEAQ (reference sequence). With 4 bases clipped from V and 2 bases from J, the junction kept 1 base outside the gene matches. The CDR3 is 13 amino acids. The DNA of the CDR3 is TGTGCCAGCAGCTCACAGGGGAACTATGGCTACACCTTC. This gives the protein CASSSQGNYGYTF.